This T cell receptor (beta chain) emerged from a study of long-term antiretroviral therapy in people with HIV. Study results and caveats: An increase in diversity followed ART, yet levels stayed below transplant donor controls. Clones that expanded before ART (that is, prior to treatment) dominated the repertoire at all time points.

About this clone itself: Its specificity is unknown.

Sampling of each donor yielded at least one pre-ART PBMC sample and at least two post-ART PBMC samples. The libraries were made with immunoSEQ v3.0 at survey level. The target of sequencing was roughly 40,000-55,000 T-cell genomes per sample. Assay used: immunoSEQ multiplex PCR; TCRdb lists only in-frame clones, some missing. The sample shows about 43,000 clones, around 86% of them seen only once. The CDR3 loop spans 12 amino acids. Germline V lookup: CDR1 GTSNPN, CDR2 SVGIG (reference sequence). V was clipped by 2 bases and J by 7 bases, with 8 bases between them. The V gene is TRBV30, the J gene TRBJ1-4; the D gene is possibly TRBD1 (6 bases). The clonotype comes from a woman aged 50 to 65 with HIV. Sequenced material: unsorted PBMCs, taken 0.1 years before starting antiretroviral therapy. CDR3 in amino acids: CAWSPQGEKLFF. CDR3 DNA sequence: TGTGCCTGGAGTCCACAGGGTGAAAAACTGTTTTTT.